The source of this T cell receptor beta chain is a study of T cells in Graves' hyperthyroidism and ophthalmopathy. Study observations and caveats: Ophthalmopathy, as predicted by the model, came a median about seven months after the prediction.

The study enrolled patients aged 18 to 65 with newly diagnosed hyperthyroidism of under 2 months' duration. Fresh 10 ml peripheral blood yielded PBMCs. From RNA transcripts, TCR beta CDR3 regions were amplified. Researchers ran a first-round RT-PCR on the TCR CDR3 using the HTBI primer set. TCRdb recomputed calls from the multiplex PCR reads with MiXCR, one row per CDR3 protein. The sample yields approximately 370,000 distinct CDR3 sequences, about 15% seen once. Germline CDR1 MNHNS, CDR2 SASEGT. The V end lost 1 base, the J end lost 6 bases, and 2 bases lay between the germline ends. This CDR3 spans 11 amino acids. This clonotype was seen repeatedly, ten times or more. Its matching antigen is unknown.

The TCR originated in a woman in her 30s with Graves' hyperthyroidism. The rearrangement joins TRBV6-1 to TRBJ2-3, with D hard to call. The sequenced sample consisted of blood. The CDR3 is CASSEGDTQYF. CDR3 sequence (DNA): TGTGCCAGCAGTGAAGGGGATACGCAGTATTTT.